This entry lists 24 T cell receptor beta chains sequenced from one sample in a study of identical twins. TCRdb re-called the 5' RACE reads through MiXCR, storing one row per CDR3 protein. The table lists hundreds of thousands of distinct CDR3 sequences, approximately 6% of them singletons, with around 1.7% in the top ten. Sequenced: naive T cells sorted from blood. These receptors were taken from a man younger than 35 in good health.

This clonotype was seen at least ten times. The chain employs TRBV12-3 or TRBV12-4 and TRBJ2-3, with 9 bases lining up with TRBD1. With V trimmed by 6 bases and J by 0 bases, 7 bases remained unmatched. The CDR3 has 16 residues. Here the CDR3 reads CASSTTGGFSTDTQYF. In DNA form, the CDR3 reads TGTGCCAGCAGCACCACAGGGGGCTTTAGCACAGATACGCAGTATTTT.

This clonotype has at least ten counts. This rearrangement joins TRBV12-3 or TRBV12-4 to TRBJ1-5; D uncertain. V shed 3 bases and J shed 5 bases, with 11 bases lying between them. This CDR3 is 14 amino acids long. The CDR3 spells CASSLAGIHQPQHF. CDR3 coding DNA: TGTGCCAGCAGTTTGGCGGGGATTCATCAGCCCCAGCATTTT.

In its sample, this clonotype was seen many times. CDR3 nucleotide sequence: TGTGCCAGCAGTTTAATTGGGGCTGAAGCTTTCTTT. Its protein is CASSLIGAEAFF. The rearrangement joins TRBV27 to TRBJ1-1; D not certain. Deletions cut 2 bases from V and 6 bases from J, with 7 bases between. The germline gives CDR1 MNHEY, CDR2 SMNVEV (reference sequence). This CDR3 comprises 12 residues.

This clonotype was seen a few times. The chain uses TRBV30 and TRBJ2-1; weak D call: TRBD2 (5 bases). The CDR3 consists of 13 residues. V shed 2 bases and J shed 7 bases, with 12 bases lying between them. Germline V gives CDR1 GTSNPN, CDR2 SVGIG (reference sequence). CDR3: CAWSKRRANEQFF. The CDR3 nucleotides are TGTGCCTGGAGTAAGCGGCGGGCAAATGAGCAGTTCTTC. The full variable domain, rest sourced from reference TRBV30 and TRBJ2-1, is SQTIHQWPATLVQPVGSPLSLECTVEGTSNPNLYWYRQAAGRGLQLLFYSVGIGQISSEVPQNLSASRPQDRQFILSSKKLLLSDSGFYLCAWSKRRANEQFFGPGTRLTVL.

The chain employs TRBV7-6 and TRBJ2-1, with a weak D call TRBD1 (5 bases). The CDR3 contains 14 residues. Per the germline V gene, CDR1 is SGHVS and CDR2 is FNYEAQ. Trimming left V 5 bases short and J 5 bases short, with 13 bases between. The CDR3 DNA follows: TGTGCCAGCAGCCCCCCGACAGACGACAATGAGCAGTTCTTC. Translating it yields CASSPPTDDNEQFF. Supplemented by reference TRBV7-6 and TRBJ2-1, the full variable domain reads GAGVSQSPRYKVTKRGQDVALRCDPISGHVSLYWYRQALGQGPEFLTYFNYEAQQDKSGLPNDRFSAERPEGSISTLTIQRTEQRDSAMYRCASSPPTDDNEQFFGPGTRLTVL.

This clonotype has just a few counts. The chain has TRBV7-9 and TRBJ2-3; 10 bases are a match to TRBD2. The length of the CDR3 is 17 residues. Germline CDR1 and CDR2: SEHNR and FQNEAQ (reference sequence). The V segment lost 5 bases and the J segment 5 bases; nucleotides outside the gene matches: 13. CDR3 bases: TGTGCCAGCAGCCCTGGGCCAGCGGGAGGGCCGGGAGATACGCAGTATTTT. It codes for CASSPGPAGGPGDTQYF.

This clonotype was counted many times. This sequence joins TRBV3-1 and TRBJ2-2, with 8 bases that match TRBD1. This CDR3 is built from 18 residues. CDR1 and CDR2 from the germline V gene are LGHDT and YNNKEL (reference sequence). Trimming cost V 6 bases and J 4 bases; bases outside gene matches: 16. In DNA form, the CDR3 reads TGTGCCAGCAGATCTGGACAGGGACGAGTCATGGGCACCGGGGAGCTGTTTTTT. Its protein is CASRSGQGRVMGTGELFF.

The rearrangement links TRBV7-9 to TRBJ2-7; 15 nucleotides line up with TRBD2. CDR3 size: 15 residues. The V gene's germline CDR1 is SEHNR and CDR2 FQNEAQ (reference sequence). V was clipped by 4 bases and J by 6 bases; unmatched bases: 4. The CDR3 region is CASSSRTSGRGEQYF. The CDR3 region has the DNA TGTGCCAGCAGCTCCCGGACTAGCGGGAGGGGCGAGCAGTACTTC.

The gene calls are TRBV4-2 and TRBJ2-2; 9 nucleotides line up with TRBD1. CDR3 size: 17 residues. After removal of 3 bases from V and 8 bases from J, the junction contained 13 bases not matched to a gene. Germline CDR1 reads LGHNA; CDR2 reads YNFKEQ. CDR3 DNA sequence: TGTGCCAGCAGCCAGGCTACCCGGGACAGGGTCGGGGGGGAGCTGTTTTTT. Translated, it gives CASSQATRDRVGGELFF.

This clonotype appeared a few times. J is TRBJ2-5 and V is TRBV29-1, with D perhaps TRBD1 (7 bases). The ends were cut back, 3 bases at V and 7 bases at J, with 15 bases in the middle. This CDR3 is built from 13 residues. CDR1 is SQVTM and CDR2 is ANQGSEA in the germline V gene. The CDR3, as DNA: TGCAGCGTTGATCGGATGCAGGGGGGGACCCAGTACTTC. This translates into CSVDRMQGGTQYF.

This clonotype turned up a few times. The chain uses TRBV3-1 and TRBJ2-2; tentative D call: TRBD2 (5 bases). Germline V CDR1 and CDR2: LGHDT, YNNKEL (reference sequence). V dropped 1 base and J dropped 2 bases, with 8 bases sitting between them. The CDR3 has 15 amino acids. The DNA of the CDR3 is TGTGCCAGCAGCCAAGCCAGACTAAACACCGGGGAGCTGTTTTTT. It translates to CASSQARLNTGELFF.

This clonotype was counted many times. V and J are TRBV20-1 and TRBJ2-5, with TRBD1 matching over 9 bases. V lost 5 bases to trimming and J lost 1 base; unmatched junction nucleotides: 2. The CDR3 is 13 residues long. Germline-derived CDR1 and CDR2 are DFQATT and SNEGSKA (reference sequence). CDR3 bases: TGCAGTGCTGGGGGACAGGGCCAAGAGACCCAGTACTTC. It yields the protein CSAGGQGQETQYF.

The genes are TRBV27 and TRBJ2-1; 10 bases map to TRBD1. Trimming cost V 8 bases and J 7 bases; bases outside gene matches: 5. CDR3 length: 13 residues. Looked up from germline, CDR1 is MNHEY and CDR2 is SMNVEV (reference sequence). The DNA for the CDR3 is TGTGCCAGCGCGACAGGGGGCTGGAATGAGCAGTTCTTC. This sequence encodes CASATGGWNEQFF.

This clonotype was seen at least ten times. The chain combines TRBV6-1 with TRBJ2-5; no clear D. Trimming shortened V by 6 bases and J by 5 bases, and 13 bases separated the two germline ends. CDR3 length: 13 residues. Germline values: CDR1 MNHNS, CDR2 SASEGT. Written as DNA, the CDR3 is TGTGCCAGCAGACCCCAAACTAAGGAGACCCAGTACTTC. Protein sequence: CASRPQTKETQYF.

This clonotype was recorded a few times. The V and J genes are TRBV12-3 or TRBV12-4 and TRBJ1-4; unclear D gene. This CDR3 spans 18 amino acids. Trimming cost V 6 bases and J 4 bases, with 24 bases left between them. In DNA, the CDR3 is TGTGCCAGCAGCCCCCCGGGCCCCAAGAATCGGATTAATGAAAAACTGTTTTTT. Protein sequence: CASSPPGPKNRINEKLFF.

This clonotype has ten or more counts. The V gene is TRBV4-2, the J gene TRBJ2-1; D might be TRBD2 (5 bases). This CDR3 comprises 19 residues. The V and J ends lost 1 base and 0 bases respectively, with 19 bases between them. CDR1 is LGHNA and CDR2 is YNFKEQ in the germline V gene. This CDR3 reads CASSQGRAFGISSYNEQFF. The DNA of the CDR3 is TGTGCCAGCAGCCAAGGAAGGGCCTTCGGGATCAGCTCCTACAATGAGCAGTTCTTC.

This clonotype was counted at least ten times. The J gene is TRBJ1-1, the V gene TRBV29-1, with unresolved D. In germline, CDR1 is SQVTM, CDR2 ANQGSEA. V was pared by 7 bases and J by 0 bases, with 3 bases between. The CDR3 spans 10 residues. CDR3 coding DNA: TGCAGCGCACTGAACACTGAAGCTTTCTTT. Translated, it gives CSALNTEAFF. Based on the CDR3 plus reference TRBV29-1 and TRBJ1-1, the full variable domain is SAVISQKPSRDICQRGTSLTIQCQVDSQVTMMFWYRQQPGQSLTLIATANQGSEATYESGFVIDKFPISRPNLTFSTLTVSNMSPEDSSIYLCSALNTEAFFGQGTRLTVV.

This clonotype was detected a few times. The chain employs TRBV20-1 and TRBJ1-5, with 7 bases matching TRBD1. Germline CDR1 reads DFQATT; CDR2 reads SNEGSKA (reference sequence). Trimming cost V 4 bases and J 4 bases; bases outside gene matches: 10. The CDR3 runs to 15 residues. CDR3 nucleotides: TGCAGTGCTAAAACCGGGACAGACCCAAATCAGCCCCAGCATTTT. Its protein is CSAKTGTDPNQPQHF.

This clonotype has more than one count but fewer than ten. The chain joins TRBV5-1 to TRBJ1-5; unclear D gene. CDR1 and CDR2 from the germline V gene are SGHRS and YFSETQ. The CDR3 has 15 amino acids. V gave up 5 bases and J gave up 3 bases, with 15 bases separating them. DNA of the CDR3: TGCGCCAGCAGTCCAACCTCCTCTATCAATCAGCCCCAGCATTTT. This encodes CASSPTSSINQPQHF.

This clonotype was found a few times. The genes are TRBV28 and TRBJ2-5; D is uncertain. The CDR3 length is 14 residues. Germline CDR1 MDHEN, CDR2 SYDVKM. V lost 6 bases to trimming and J lost 1 base, with 12 bases between them. Written as DNA, the CDR3 is TGTGCCAGCAGACCGCCGGCCGTCCAAGAGACCCAGTACTTC. As protein: CASRPPAVQETQYF.

This clonotype was observed many times. This rearrangement joins TRBV7-2 to TRBJ1-5; 9 positions match TRBD1. Trimming cost V 5 bases and J 5 bases; bases outside gene matches: 4. This CDR3 has 14 residues. CDR1 is SGHTA and CDR2 is FQGNSA in the germline V gene. The DNA of the CDR3 is TGTGCCAGCAGCGAACGACAGGGGGATCAGCCCCAGCATTTT. Its translation: CASSERQGDQPQHF.

In this sample, this clonotype turned up many times. J is TRBJ1-1 and V is TRBV6-5; D call uncertain. Trimming removed 1 base at V and 4 bases at J, with 10 bases between. The CDR3 extends over 14 amino acids. The germline gives CDR1 MNHEY, CDR2 SVGAGI. The CDR3: CASSYFGRGTEAFF. In DNA, the CDR3 is TGTGCCAGCAGTTACTTCGGGCGGGGCACTGAAGCTTTCTTT.

This clonotype has at least ten counts. The chain carries TRBV21-1 and TRBJ2-7; TRBD2 is the table's D call, not checked against the DNA. TRBV21-1 is a pseudogene segment. This CDR3 comprises 13 residues. The CDR3 loop is CASSKGTSGSKYV. Here the CDR3 DNA reads TGTGCCAGCAGCAAGGGGACTAGCGGGAGTAAGTACGTC.

This clonotype was seen many times. The CDR3 nucleotides are TGTGCCATCAGTACCGGGAACAATGAGCAGTTCTTC. This gives the protein CAISTGNNEQFF. The chain links TRBV10-3 to TRBJ2-1; a possible D gene is TRBD2 (5 bases). The germline gives CDR1 ENHRY, CDR2 SYGVKD. Trimming cost V 5 bases and J 5 bases, with 7 bases left between them. CDR3 size: 12 residues.